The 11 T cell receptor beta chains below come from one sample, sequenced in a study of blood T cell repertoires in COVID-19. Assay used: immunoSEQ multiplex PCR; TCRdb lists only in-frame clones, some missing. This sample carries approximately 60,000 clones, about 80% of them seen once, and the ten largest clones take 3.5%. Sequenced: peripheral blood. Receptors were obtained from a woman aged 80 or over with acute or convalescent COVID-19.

This CDR3 is CASRPAGTGIPEAFF. CDR3 nucleotides: TGTGCCAGCAGGCCCGCCGGGACAGGGATCCCTGAAGCTTTCTTT. The V gene is TRBV27, the J gene TRBJ1-1; 9 bases align to TRBD1. V was pared by 6 bases and J by 6 bases, with 11 bases of the junction left unmatched. Germline-derived CDR1 and CDR2 are MNHEY and SMNVEV (reference sequence). CDR3 length: 15 amino acids.

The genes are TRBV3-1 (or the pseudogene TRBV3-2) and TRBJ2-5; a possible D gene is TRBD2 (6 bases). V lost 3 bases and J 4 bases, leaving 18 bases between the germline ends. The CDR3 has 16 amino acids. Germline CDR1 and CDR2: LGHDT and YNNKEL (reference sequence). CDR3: CASSQGSGGNRETQYF. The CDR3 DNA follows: TGTGCCAGCAGCCAGGGGAGTGGGGGGAACCGAGAGACCCAGTACTTC.

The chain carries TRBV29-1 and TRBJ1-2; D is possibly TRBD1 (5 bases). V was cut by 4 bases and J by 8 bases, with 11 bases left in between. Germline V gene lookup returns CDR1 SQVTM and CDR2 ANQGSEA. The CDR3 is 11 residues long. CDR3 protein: CSVVWGDGYTF. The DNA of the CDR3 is TGCAGCGTTGTATGGGGGGACGGCTACACCTTC.

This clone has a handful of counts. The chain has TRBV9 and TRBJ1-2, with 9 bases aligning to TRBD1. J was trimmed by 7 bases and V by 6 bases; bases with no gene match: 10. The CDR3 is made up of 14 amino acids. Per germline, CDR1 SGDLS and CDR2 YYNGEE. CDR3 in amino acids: CASNLGQGFGGYTF. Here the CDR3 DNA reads TGTGCCAGCAACCTTGGACAGGGGTTTGGTGGCTACACCTTC.

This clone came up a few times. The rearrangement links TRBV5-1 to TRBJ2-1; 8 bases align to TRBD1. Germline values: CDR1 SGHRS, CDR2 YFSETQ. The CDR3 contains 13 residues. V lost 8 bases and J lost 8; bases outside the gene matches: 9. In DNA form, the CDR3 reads TGCGCCAGTAACCTTGACAGGGGAGATGAGCAGTTCTTC. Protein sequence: CASNLDRGDEQFF.

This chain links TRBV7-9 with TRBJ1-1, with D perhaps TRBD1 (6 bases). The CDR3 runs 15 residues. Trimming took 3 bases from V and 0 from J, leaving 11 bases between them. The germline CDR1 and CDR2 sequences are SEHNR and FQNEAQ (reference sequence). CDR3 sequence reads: CASSFGGRMNTEAFF. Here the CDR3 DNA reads TGTGCCAGCAGCTTCGGGGGGCGTATGAACACTGAAGCTTTCTTT. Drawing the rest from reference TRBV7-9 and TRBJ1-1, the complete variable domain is DTGVSQNPRHKITKRGQNVTFRCDPISEHNRLYWYRQTLGQGPEFLTYFQNEAQLEKSRLLSDRFSAERPKGSFSTLEIQRTEQGDSAMYLCASSFGGRMNTEAFFGQGTRLTVV.

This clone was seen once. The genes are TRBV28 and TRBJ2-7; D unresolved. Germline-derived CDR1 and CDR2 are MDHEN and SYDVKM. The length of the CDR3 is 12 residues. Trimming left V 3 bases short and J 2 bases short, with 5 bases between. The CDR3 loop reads CASSFDTYEQYF. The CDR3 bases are TGTGCCAGCAGTTTTGACACCTACGAGCAGTACTTC. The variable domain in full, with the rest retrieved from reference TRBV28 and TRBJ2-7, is DVKVTQSSRYLVKRTGEKVFLECVQDMDHENMFWYRQDPGLGLRLIYFSYDVKMKEKGDIPEGYSVSREKKERFSLILESASTNQTSMYLCASSFDTYEQYFGPGTRLTVT.

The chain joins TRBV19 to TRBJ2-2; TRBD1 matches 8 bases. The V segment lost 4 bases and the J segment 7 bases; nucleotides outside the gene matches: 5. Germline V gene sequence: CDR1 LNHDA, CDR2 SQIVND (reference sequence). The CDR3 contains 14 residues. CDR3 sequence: CASSTGQDIGELFF. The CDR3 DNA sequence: TGTGCCAGTAGTACGGGACAGGACATCGGGGAGCTGTTTTTT.

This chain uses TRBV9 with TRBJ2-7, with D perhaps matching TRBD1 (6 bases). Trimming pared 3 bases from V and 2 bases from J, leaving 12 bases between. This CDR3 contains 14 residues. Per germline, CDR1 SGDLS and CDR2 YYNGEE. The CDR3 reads CASSAYDRPYEQYF. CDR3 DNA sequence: TGTGCCAGCAGCGCCTACGACAGGCCCTACGAGCAGTACTTC.

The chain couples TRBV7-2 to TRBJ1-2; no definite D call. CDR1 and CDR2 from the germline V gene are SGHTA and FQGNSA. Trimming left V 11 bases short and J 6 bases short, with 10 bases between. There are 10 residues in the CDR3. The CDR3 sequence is CAAGEDGYTF. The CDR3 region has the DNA TGTGCCGCCGGGGAAGATGGCTACACCTTC.

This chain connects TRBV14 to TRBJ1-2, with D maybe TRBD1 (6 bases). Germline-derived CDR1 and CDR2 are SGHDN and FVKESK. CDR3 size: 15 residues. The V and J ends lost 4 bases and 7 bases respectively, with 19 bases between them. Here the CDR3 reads CASSPRGSGDSGYTF. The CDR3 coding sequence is TGTGCCAGCAGCCCCCGGGGTTCAGGGGATTCTGGCTACACCTTC.